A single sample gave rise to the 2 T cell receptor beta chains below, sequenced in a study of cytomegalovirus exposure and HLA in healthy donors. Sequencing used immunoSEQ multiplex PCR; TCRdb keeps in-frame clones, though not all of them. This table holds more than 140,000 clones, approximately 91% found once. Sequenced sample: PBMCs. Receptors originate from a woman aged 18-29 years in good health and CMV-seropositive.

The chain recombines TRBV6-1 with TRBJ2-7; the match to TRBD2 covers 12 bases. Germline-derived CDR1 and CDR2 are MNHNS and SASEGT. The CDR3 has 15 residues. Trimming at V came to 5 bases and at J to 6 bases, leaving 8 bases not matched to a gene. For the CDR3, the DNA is TGTGCCAGCAGTCGACTAGCGGGAGTCGGGTCCGAGCAGTACTTC. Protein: CASSRLAGVGSEQYF.

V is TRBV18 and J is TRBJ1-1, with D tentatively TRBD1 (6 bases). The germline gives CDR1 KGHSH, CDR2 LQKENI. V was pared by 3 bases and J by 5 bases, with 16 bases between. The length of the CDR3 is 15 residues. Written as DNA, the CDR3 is TGTGCCAGCTCACCTACACAGGGTCGGAAAACTGAAGCTTTCTTT. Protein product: CASSPTQGRKTEAFF.